Presented here are 9 T cell receptor beta chains from one specimen sequenced in a study of blood T cell repertoires in COVID-19. Profiled with immunoSEQ multiplex PCR; TCRdb holds only in-frame clones, not every one. The sample records 140,000 or so clones, less than 85% being singletons. Sequencing used PBMCs or T cells enriched from blood (not recorded which). These receptor sequences come from a woman between 18 and 29 years old who had been exposed to COVID-19.

The CDR3 spells CASSGDSPYTGELFF. CDR3 sequence (DNA): TGTGCCAGCAGCGGGGACTCGCCTTACACCGGGGAGCTGTTTTTT. The V gene is TRBV9, the J gene TRBJ2-2; the D gene is possibly TRBD2 (6 bases). Trimming left V 3 bases short and J 3 bases short, with 12 bases between. Per germline, CDR1 SGDLS and CDR2 YYNGEE. There are 15 residues in the CDR3.

The chain uses TRBV7-2 and TRBJ2-7; 10 nucleotides line up with TRBD2. Germline V gene lookup returns CDR1 SGHTA and CDR2 FQGNSA. This CDR3 comprises 16 residues. Trimming took 5 bases from V and 6 from J; bases not matched to a gene: 13. CDR3 nucleotides: TGTGCCAGCAGCCCCTCCACCGGGACTAGCGTCGTCGAGCAGTACTTC. It codes for CASSPSTGTSVVEQYF.

The gene calls are TRBV30 and TRBJ2-7, with D unclear. Germline CDR1 and CDR2: GTSNPN and SVGIG (reference sequence). This CDR3 has 11 amino acids. Between the trimmed V and J ends, which lost 3 bases and 6 bases, there was a span of 9 bases. The CDR3 region has the DNA TGTGCCTGGAGATCGGGTCCCGAGCAGTACTTC. Its translation is CAWRSGPEQYF. The complete variable domain, with remaining parts taken from reference TRBV30 and TRBJ2-7, reads SQTIHQWPATLVQPVGSPLSLECTVEGTSNPNLYWYRQAAGRGLQLLFYSVGIGQISSEVPQNLSASRPQDRQFILSSKKLLLSDSGFYLCAWRSGPEQYFGPGTRLTVT.

The chain uses TRBV28 and TRBJ1-1, with D unclear. Germline CDR1 and CDR2: MDHEN and SYDVKM. V shed 1 base and J shed 6 bases, with 6 bases lying between them. The CDR3 length is 12 residues. CDR3 bases: TGTGCCAGCAGTTTATCCGGGGCTGAAGCTTTCTTT. Translating it yields CASSLSGAEAFF.

The CDR3 nucleotides are TGTGCCAGCAGCTCCGGGACTTACACCTACGAGCAGTACTTC. This translates into CASSSGTYTYEQYF. The V gene is TRBV3-1 (or the pseudogene TRBV3-2), the J gene TRBJ2-7; D might be TRBD2 (6 bases). The CDR3 is 14 amino acids. Germline loops: CDR1 LGHDT, CDR2 YNNKEL (reference sequence). V gave up 5 bases and J gave up 2 bases, with 13 bases separating them.

The V and J genes are TRBV19 and TRBJ2-1; 11 positions agree with TRBD2. Germline trimming cut 5 bases from V and 0 bases from J; bases unmatched to any gene: 6. This CDR3 comprises 17 residues. In germline, CDR1 is LNHDA, CDR2 SQIVND (reference sequence). The CDR3 here is CASSPGLAGPSYNEQFF. The CDR3 DNA is TGTGCCAGTAGTCCAGGACTAGCGGGCCCCTCCTACAATGAGCAGTTCTTC. Variable domain in full (rest from reference TRBV19 and TRBJ2-1): DGGITQSPKYLFRKEGQNVTLSCEQNLNHDAMYWYRQDPGQGLRLIYYSQIVNDFQKGDIAEGYSVSREKKESFPLTVTSAQKNPTAFYLCASSPGLAGPSYNEQFFGPGTRLTVL.

The chain joins TRBV15 to TRBJ2-7; 8 bases agree with TRBD2. Losses at the gene ends were 5 bases for V and 2 bases for J; bases not matched to a gene: 8. The V gene's germline CDR1 is LNHNV and CDR2 YYDKDF (reference sequence). CDR3 size: 15 residues. The CDR3 nucleotides read TGTGCCACCAGCCACCCGGGGGGGATGACCTACGAGCAGTACTTC. This gives the protein CATSHPGGMTYEQYF.

This clone was seen only once. The chain joins TRBV10-3 to TRBJ1-6, with D possibly TRBD1 on 6 matching bases. The CDR3 loop spans 13 amino acids. CDR1 ENHRY and CDR2 SYGVKD come from the germline V gene. V lost 11 bases and J lost 7, with 15 bases in between. The CDR3 region has the DNA TGTGCCGGCCGACAGGACGGAAATTCACCCCTCCACTTT. Encoded protein: CAGRQDGNSPLHF.

The chain recombines TRBV11-3 with TRBJ2-7, with 9 nucleotides matching TRBD2. V was clipped by 4 bases and J by 3 bases; unmatched bases: 4. The CDR3 contains 14 residues. The germline V gene encodes CDR1 SGHNT and CDR2 YENEEA. The CDR3 region is CASSSRGGGYEQYF. As DNA, the CDR3 is TGTGCCAGCAGCTCGCGGGGGGGAGGCTACGAGCAGTACTTC. The full variable domain, completed using reference TRBV11-3 and TRBJ2-7, is EAGVVQSPRYKIIEKKQPVAFWCNPISGHNTLYWYLQNLGQGPELLIRYENEEAVDDSQLPKDRFSAERLKGVDSTLKIQPAELGDSAVYLCASSSRGGGYEQYFGPGTRLTVT.